One sample yielded the 21 T cell receptor beta chains listed below, sequenced in a study of T cell responses to AZD1222 COVID-19 vaccine. Produced via immunoSEQ multiplex PCR; TCRdb's table is partial and in-frame only. The repertoire holds 130,000 or so clones, with over 90% as singletons. The sample here was peripheral blood, taken on day 0 of AZD1222 vaccination. The receptors here all came from an adult in good health.

The rearrangement joins TRBV7-9 to TRBJ1-6; D is ambiguous. V was trimmed by 2 bases and J by 5 bases, leaving 7 bases between them. CDR1 and CDR2 from the germline V gene are SEHNR and FQNEAQ (reference sequence). The CDR3 spans 14 residues. The CDR3 DNA sequence: TGTGCCAGCAGCTTAACCACCGATAATTCACCCCTCCACTTT. Amino acids: CASSLTTDNSPLHF.

The chain combines TRBV7-9 with TRBJ1-4; the D is unclear. Trimming removed 1 base from V and 4 bases from J, with 1 base in between. Germline CDR1 reads SEHNR; CDR2 reads FQNEAQ (reference sequence). This CDR3 region has 12 residues. The CDR3 reads CASSLDNEKLFF. The CDR3 coding sequence is TGTGCCAGCAGCTTAGATAATGAAAAACTGTTTTTT.

The chain uses TRBV6-1 and TRBJ1-2; TRBD1 might be the D (5 bases). There are 15 residues in the CDR3. The germline V gene encodes CDR1 MNHNS and CDR2 SASEGT. Trimming shortened V by 0 bases and J by 1 base, and 9 bases separated the two germline ends. CDR3 region: CASSEAEGYNYGYTF. The DNA for the CDR3 is TGTGCCAGCAGTGAAGCGGAGGGGTATAACTATGGCTACACCTTC.

This rearrangement joins TRBV9 to TRBJ1-2; D possibly corresponds to TRBD1 (5 bases). The V gene lost 2 bases and the J gene lost 11 bases, with 13 bases spanning the gap. The germline V gene has CDR1 SGDLS and CDR2 YYNGEE. CDR3 size: 12 residues. The CDR3 is CASSVDGGTYTF. CDR3 DNA: TGTGCCAGCAGCGTGGACGGGGGAACGTACACCTTC. Full variable domain (remainder filled in from reference TRBV9 and TRBJ1-2): DSGVTQTPKHLITATGQRVTLRCSPRSGDLSVYWYQQSLDQGLQFLIQYYNGEERAKGNILERFSAQQFPDLHSELNLSSLELGDSALYFCASSVDGGTYTFGSGTRLTVV.

The chain combines TRBV11-2 with TRBJ1-2; D is perhaps TRBD1 (5 bases). The V gene lost 1 base and the J gene lost 8 bases, with 20 bases spanning the gap. Germline V gene data show CDR1 as SGHAT and CDR2 as FQNNGV. The CDR3 is 16 amino acids. DNA for the CDR3: TGTGCCAGCAGCTTAGGCCCCATTCAATCCGGGGGGGGCTACACCTTC. Translation gives CASSLGPIQSGGGYTF. Full variable domain (remainder filled in from reference TRBV11-2 and TRBJ1-2): EAGVAQSPRYKIIEKRQSVAFWCNPISGHATLYWYQQILGQGPKLLIQFQNNGVVDDSQLPKDRFSAERLKGVDSTLKIQPAKLEDSAVYLCASSLGPIQSGGGYTFGSGTRLTVV.

The chain uses TRBV4-1 and TRBJ1-4, with D hard to call. Germline-derived CDR1 and CDR2 are MGHRA and YSYEKL. The CDR3 totals 13 residues. V shed 3 bases and J shed 7 bases, with 9 bases lying between them. The CDR3: CASSQENSEKLFF. The CDR3 region has the DNA TGCGCCAGCAGCCAGGAGAATAGTGAAAAACTGTTTTTT.

The chain combines TRBV3-1 (or the pseudogene TRBV3-2) with TRBJ2-5, with D possibly being TRBD2 (6 bases). Germline assignment: CDR1 LGHDT and CDR2 YNNKEL (reference sequence). The CDR3 is 15 amino acids. Trimming stripped 5 bases from V and 5 bases from J, with 18 bases between. The CDR3 is CASSENPRREETQYF. The CDR3 DNA is TGTGCCAGCAGCGAAAACCCTCGGAGGGAGGAGACCCAGTACTTC.

J is TRBJ1-2 and V is TRBV18; D not resolved. Germline V CDR1 and CDR2: KGHSH, LQKENI. With 6 bases removed from V and 4 bases from J, the gap between germline ends came to 12 bases. This CDR3 comprises 13 residues. The DNA of the CDR3 is TGTGCCAGCTCCCTCGACACCATCTATGGCTACACCTTC. It encodes CASSLDTIYGYTF.

On this clone itself: The sample contains more than one DNA sequence encoding this CDR3. The chain couples TRBV11-2 to TRBJ2-7; D is ambiguous. The CDR3 covers 12 residues. CDR1 SGHAT and CDR2 FQNNGV come from the germline V gene. V was cut by 2 bases and J by 2 bases, with 4 bases left in between. CDR3: CASSLSPYEQYF. The CDR3 DNA sequence: TGTGCCAGCAGCTTAAGTCCCTACGAGCAGTACTTC.

The rearrangement uses TRBV7-2 and TRBJ1-4; 7 bases are a match to TRBD1. Germline CDR1 and CDR2: SGHTA and FQGNSA. The CDR3 has 15 residues. V trimming: 5 bases; J trimming: 1 base; junction bases outside the gene matches: 4. The CDR3 spells CASSPRTGTNEKLFF. The CDR3 region has the DNA TGTGCCAGCAGCCCCCGGACAGGAACTAATGAAAAACTGTTTTTT.

The chain recombines TRBV19 with TRBJ2-1; D may be TRBD1 or TRBD2 (5 bases each). Trimming took 5 bases from V and 4 from J, leaving 12 bases between them. The CDR3 contains 14 residues. Germline assignment: CDR1 LNHDA and CDR2 SQIVND (reference sequence). The CDR3 spells CASSPRDPYNEQFF. The CDR3 DNA follows: TGTGCCAGTAGTCCCCGGGACCCTTACAATGAGCAGTTCTTC.

The V gene is TRBV5-1, the J gene TRBJ2-2; 8 bases are shared with TRBD2. The germline V gene has CDR1 SGHRS and CDR2 YFSETQ. The CDR3 has 14 amino acids. The junction had 4 bases not matched to a gene; V was cut back by 4 bases and J by 5 bases. CDR3 sequence (DNA): TGCGCCAGCAGCCCCGGCGGGGGGACCGGGGAGCTGTTTTTT. Protein sequence: CASSPGGGTGELFF.

The chain couples TRBV3-1 (or the pseudogene TRBV3-2) to TRBJ2-7, with 9 bases aligning to TRBD2. CDR1 LGHDT and CDR2 YNNKEL come from the germline V gene (reference sequence). This CDR3 comprises 18 residues. The ends lost 3 bases at V and 5 bases at J; junction bases unmatched: 17. The CDR3 DNA follows: TGTGCCAGCAGCCACTACCCGGGCGGCGGGGGGGCCGGGGACGAGCAGTACTTC. This codes for CASSHYPGGGGAGDEQYF.

The J gene is TRBJ1-1, the V gene TRBV2, with a possible D match to TRBD1 (6 bases). From germline, CDR1 is SNHLY and CDR2 FYNNEI. The CDR3 is 13 amino acids. V lost 8 bases and J 3 bases, leaving 13 bases between the germline ends. As DNA, the CDR3 is TGTGCCAGCCTGCCAGGGGTGGACACTGAAGCTTTCTTT. Translated: CASLPGVDTEAFF.

CDR3 DNA: TGCGCCAGCAGCTTGGGGGACAACAATGAGCAGTTCTTC. As protein: CASSLGDNNEQFF. The gene calls are TRBV5-1 and TRBJ2-1, with D possibly TRBD1 on 6 matching bases. With 0 bases removed from V and 5 bases from J, the gap between germline ends came to 6 bases. CDR3 size: 13 residues. The germline CDR1 and CDR2 sequences are SGHRS and YFSETQ.

The chain recombines TRBV25-1 with TRBJ1-2; D may be TRBD1 (5 bases). The V end was cut by 3 bases, the J end by 4 bases, with 12 bases between. The CDR3 is 14 amino acids. Germline values: CDR1 MGHDK, CDR2 SYGVNS. The CDR3 coding sequence is TGTGCCAGCAGTGACCAGGGCCTCATCTATGGCTACACCTTC. Amino acid sequence: CASSDQGLIYGYTF.

The chain recombines TRBV5-1 with TRBJ1-3; 11 bases line up with TRBD1. V lost 5 bases, J lost 4 bases, and 11 bases stayed unmatched. The CDR3 covers 17 residues. Germline assignment: CDR1 SGHRS and CDR2 YFSETQ. In nucleotides, the CDR3 is TGCGCCAGCAGGCACAATCCGGGACAGGGGGACGGAAACACCATATATTTT. Its protein is CASRHNPGQGDGNTIYF. Full variable domain (missing parts from reference TRBV5-1 and TRBJ1-3): KAGVTQTPRYLIKTRGQQVTLSCSPISGHRSVSWYQQTPGQGLQFLFEYFSETQRNKGNFPGRFSGRQFSNSRSEMNVSTLELGDSALYLCASRHNPGQGDGNTIYFGEGSWLTVV.

The genes are TRBV29-1 and TRBJ1-4, with D maybe TRBD1 (5 bases). V was cut by 6 bases and J by 8 bases, with 13 bases left in between. This CDR3 comprises 12 residues. Germline-derived CDR1 and CDR2 are SQVTM and ANQGSEA. CDR3 DNA: TGCAGCGTGCAGGGCGACGAGGAAAAACTGTTTTTT. Residues: CSVQGDEEKLFF.

V usage is TRBV25-1 and J usage is TRBJ1-1; D ambiguous. Trimming took off 5 bases at V and 2 bases at J, with 12 bases between the two ends. The germline V gene has CDR1 MGHDK and CDR2 SYGVNS. This CDR3 spans 14 amino acids. For the CDR3, the DNA is TGTGCCAGCAGTCCTCCCTATCCCAACACTGAAGCTTTCTTT. This codes for CASSPPYPNTEAFF.

The chain has TRBV7-9 and TRBJ1-5, with no clear D. The CDR3 length is 12 residues. Trimming removed 2 bases from V and 5 bases from J, with 4 bases in between. Germline-derived CDR1 and CDR2 are SEHNR and FQNEAQ (reference sequence). CDR3 sequence: CASSLTDQPQHF. The CDR3 region has the DNA TGTGCCAGCAGCTTAACCGATCAGCCCCAGCATTTT. Full variable domain (missing parts from reference TRBV7-9 and TRBJ1-5): DTGVSQNPRHKITKRGQNVTFRCDPISEHNRLYWYRQTLGQGPEFLTYFQNEAQLEKSRLLSDRFSAERPKGSFSTLEIQRTEQGDSAMYLCASSLTDQPQHFGDGTRLSIL.

The chain has TRBV5-1 and TRBJ1-6, with a weak D call TRBD1 (6 bases). The V and J ends lost 0 bases and 10 bases respectively, with 20 bases between them. Germline CDR1 reads SGHRS; CDR2 reads YFSETQ. The length of the CDR3 is 17 residues. CDR3 DNA sequence: TGCGCCAGCAGCTTGGTATCAGGGGATGGCTTTAGGTCACCCCTCCACTTT. Amino acids: CASSLVSGDGFRSPLHF.